Detailed here is one T cell receptor (beta chain). Its antigen remains unidentified. The time point: pretreatment peripheral blood. The patients' disease, urothelial carcinoma, was locally advanced or metastatic. Data came from immunoSEQ multiplex PCR; TCRdb stores just in-frame clones and leaves some out. The table has 55,000 to 80,000 clones, 80% to 85% seen once. This sample stems from a study of PD-L1 blockade in urothelial cancer. The wider study: Blood was evaluated 3 weeks (second dose) and 6 weeks after therapy began. Study findings and constraints: Below-median pretreatment blood TCR clonality was a predictor of better survival.

The TCR comes from a man in his 70s with urothelial cancer. The sample in question was PBMCs, obtained around atezolizumab (anti-PD-L1) treatment.

As DNA, the CDR3 is TGTGCCAGCTCTCCAACTAGCGGGCTTTACGAGCAGTACTTC. Amino acids: CASSPTSGLYEQYF. The chain uses TRBV18 and TRBJ2-7; TRBD2 agrees at 9 bases. Losses at the gene ends were 6 bases for V and 4 bases for J; bases not matched to a gene: 7. Germline V gene data show CDR1 as KGHSH and CDR2 as LQKENI. The CDR3 is 14 amino acids.